This passage covers 22 T cell receptor beta chains from one sample sequenced in a study of T-cell memory formation after mild COVID-19. MiXCR, applied by TCRdb to the 5' RACE reads, yields one record per CDR3 protein. The table shows 250,000 to 300,000 distinct CDR3 sequences, with under 20% occurring only once. The specimen was PBMCs or a T cell subset sorted from them (not recorded which). All receptors derive from a man aged 18-30 years who had mild COVID-19 (a few samples of this study predate the infection). Cell type and time point are not known.

This clonotype was observed many times. CDR3 residues: CASSPGWGTGGEQYF. The CDR3 bases are TGCGCCAGCAGCCCTGGTTGGGGGACAGGTGGCGAGCAGTACTTC. The chain couples TRBV5-1 to TRBJ2-7; 8 nucleotides align to TRBD1. The CDR3 runs to 15 residues. CDR1 and CDR2 from the germline V gene are SGHRS and YFSETQ. The J segment lost 6 bases and the V segment lost 4 bases, leaving 12 bases of the junction unmatched. Together with reference TRBV5-1 and TRBJ2-7, the CDR3 gives the full variable domain: KAGVTQTPRYLIKTRGQQVTLSCSPISGHRSVSWYQQTPGQGLQFLFEYFSETQRNKGNFPGRFSGRQFSNSRSEMNVSTLELGDSALYLCASSPGWGTGGEQYFGPGTRLTVT.

This clonotype was seen a handful of times. The rearrangement uses TRBV28 and TRBJ2-5; no clear D gene. The germline gives CDR1 MDHEN, CDR2 SYDVKM. V shed 5 bases and J shed 2 bases, with 24 bases lying between them. CDR3 length: 18 amino acids. Written as DNA, the CDR3 is TGTGCCAGCAGTACCGCTGCAGTGGCAGGCGGCAAACAAGAGACCCAGTACTTC. Translating it yields CASSTAAVAGGKQETQYF.

V is TRBV12-3 or TRBV12-4 and J is TRBJ1-5, with 9 positions matching TRBD1. V lost 6 bases to trimming and J lost 2 bases; unmatched junction nucleotides: 8. The CDR3 contains 16 residues. The CDR3 is CASSIQGARGNQPQHF. The CDR3 DNA reads TGTGCCAGCAGCATACAGGGGGCGCGAGGCAATCAGCCCCAGCATTTT.

This clonotype has more than one count but fewer than ten. This chain connects TRBV7-8 to TRBJ1-6; weak D call: TRBD1 (6 bases). Germline V gene lookup returns CDR1 SGHVS and CDR2 FQNEAQ. Trimming took off 2 bases at V and 7 bases at J, with 12 bases between the two ends. CDR3 length: 15 residues. The CDR3 DNA reads TGTGCCAGCAGCTTATGGCAGGGGACCAATTCACCCCTCCACTTT. Amino acids: CASSLWQGTNSPLHF.

This clonotype was counted ten times or more. This chain uses TRBV5-1 with TRBJ2-1; tentative D call: TRBD1 (6 bases). From germline, CDR1 is SGHRS and CDR2 YFSETQ. With 4 bases removed from V and 9 bases from J, the gap between germline ends came to 8 bases. The CDR3 runs 11 residues. CDR3 sequence: CASSQGPEQFF. The CDR3 DNA reads TGCGCCAGCAGCCAGGGGCCTGAGCAGTTCTTC.

In this sample, this clonotype turned up a few times. This sequence joins TRBV4-1 and TRBJ2-1, with TRBD2 identical over 9 bases. CDR3 length: 16 residues. V gave up 1 base and J gave up 6 bases; unmatched junction bases: 7. Per germline, CDR1 MGHRA and CDR2 YSYEKL. Here the CDR3 DNA reads TGCGCCAGCAGCCAAGGGCGCGGGGGGGCGGGCAATGAGCAGTTCTTC. Amino acids: CASSQGRGGAGNEQFF.

This clonotype was picked up a small number of times. The V call is TRBV2, the J call TRBJ2-7, with D tentatively TRBD1 or TRBD2 (5 bases each). The CDR3 is 13 amino acids. Trimming removed 4 bases from V and 4 bases from J, with 11 bases in between. The V gene's germline CDR1 is SNHLY and CDR2 FYNNEI. CDR3 sequence: CASSAGTGYEQYF. In DNA, the CDR3 is TGTGCCAGCAGTGCGGGGACCGGGTACGAGCAGTACTTC.

This rearrangement joins TRBV7-3 to TRBJ1-3; possible D gene TRBD1, 6 bases. Germline-derived CDR1 and CDR2 are SGHTA and FQGTGA. V was pared by 2 bases and J by 6 bases, with 20 bases between. The CDR3 totals 17 residues. CDR3 sequence: CASSLAPGTGKENTIYF. The CDR3 DNA sequence: TGTGCCAGCAGCTTAGCTCCCGGAACAGGGAAGGAAAACACCATATATTTT.

V usage is TRBV7-8 and J usage is TRBJ2-7; D is unresolved. Trimming left V 5 bases short and J 8 bases short, with 10 bases between. The CDR3 totals 11 residues. Germline CDR1 and CDR2: SGHVS and FQNEAQ. For the CDR3, the DNA is TGTGCCAGCAGCCTCAAGTACCAGCAGTACTTC. As protein: CASSLKYQQYF.

This clonotype appeared a few times. This chain joins TRBV5-1 and TRBJ2-3, with 11 bases identical to TRBD2. The CDR3 covers 16 residues. Germline V gives CDR1 SGHRS, CDR2 YFSETQ. V lost 0 bases and J lost 2; bases outside the gene matches: 2. CDR3 nucleotide sequence: TGCGCCAGCAGCTTGGCACTAGCGGGGGACACAGATACGCAGTATTTT. As protein: CASSLALAGDTDTQYF. Full variable domain (remainder filled in from reference TRBV5-1 and TRBJ2-3): KAGVTQTPRYLIKTRGQQVTLSCSPISGHRSVSWYQQTPGQGLQFLFEYFSETQRNKGNFPGRFSGRQFSNSRSEMNVSTLELGDSALYLCASSLALAGDTDTQYFGPGTRLTVL.

This chain links TRBV5-6 with TRBJ2-1, with a weak D call TRBD1 (6 bases). This CDR3 has 11 residues. CDR1 is SGHDT, CDR2 YYEEEE, per germline. V was clipped by 4 bases and J by 14 bases, with 13 bases between them. CDR3 in amino acids: CASSLQGMEFF. In DNA, the CDR3 is TGTGCCAGCAGCCTACAGGGAATGGAGTTCTTC.

This clonotype has a handful of counts. The rearrangement joins TRBV4-1 to TRBJ2-5; D possibly uses TRBD1 or TRBD2 (5 bases each). V lost 2 bases and J lost 4, with 8 bases in between. The germline gives CDR1 MGHRA, CDR2 YSYEKL. This CDR3 region has 13 residues. The CDR3 protein is CASSQRDGETQYF. The CDR3 DNA follows: TGCGCCAGCAGCCAACGGGACGGAGAGACCCAGTACTTC.

The V and J genes are TRBV7-9 and TRBJ2-2; D gene ambiguous. V lost 2 bases and J 7 bases, leaving 11 bases between the germline ends. Per the germline V gene, CDR1 is SEHNR and CDR2 is FQNEAQ (reference sequence). The CDR3 consists of 14 residues. CDR3: CASSLSQTGGELFF. CDR3 nucleotides: TGTGCCAGCAGCTTATCACAGACGGGCGGGGAGCTGTTTTTT.

The chain couples TRBV25-1 to TRBJ2-1; D is possibly TRBD1 or TRBD2 (5 bases each). The CDR3 extends over 11 amino acids. Germline values: CDR1 MGHDK, CDR2 SYGVNS. The V gene lost 2 bases and the J gene lost 15 bases, with 11 bases spanning the gap. In DNA, the CDR3 is TGTGCCAGCAGTGAAGGGACCGACCGGTTCTTC. It encodes CASSEGTDRFF.

The chain combines TRBV7-2 with TRBJ2-7; 10 nucleotides line up with TRBD2. V gave up 5 bases and J gave up 2 bases; unmatched junction bases: 6. The CDR3 totals 15 residues. CDR1 and CDR2 from the germline V gene are SGHTA and FQGNSA. The CDR3 is CASSRSGGKTYEQYF. The CDR3 DNA reads as TGTGCCAGCAGCCGTAGCGGGGGGAAGACCTACGAGCAGTACTTC.

The chain is built from TRBV27 and TRBJ1-6; 7 positions agree with TRBD1. J gave up 4 bases and V 7 bases, and 4 bases lay outside the gene matches. The CDR3 consists of 14 residues. CDR1 is MNHEY and CDR2 is SMNVEV in the germline V gene (reference sequence). CDR3 amino acids: CASKTGLYNSPLHF. CDR3 in DNA: TGTGCCAGCAAGACAGGGTTGTATAATTCACCCCTCCACTTT.

The chain is built from TRBV7-2 and TRBJ2-5; maybe TRBD2 (6 bases). The CDR3 extends over 16 amino acids. In germline, CDR1 is SGHTA, CDR2 FQGNSA. V was pared by 4 bases and J by 2 bases, with 17 bases between. The DNA for the CDR3 is TGTGCCAGCAGCTCCCCCGCACTAGGGACTCAAGAGACCCAGTACTTC. This translates into CASSSPALGTQETQYF.

Only a few counts were recorded for this clonotype. The chain recombines TRBV7-2 with TRBJ2-3, with a weak D call TRBD1 (6 bases). The V end was cut by 7 bases, the J end by 2 bases, with 16 bases between. From germline, CDR1 is SGHTA and CDR2 FQGNSA. The CDR3 has 15 amino acids. DNA of the CDR3: TGTGCCAGCACCTACCTGGCAGGGGACACAGATACGCAGTATTTT. This gives the protein CASTYLAGDTDTQYF.

This clonotype was found a few times. This chain uses TRBV5-1 with TRBJ2-3, with D perhaps matching TRBD1 (6 bases). Per germline, CDR1 SGHRS and CDR2 YFSETQ. This CDR3 comprises 20 residues. V shed 1 base and J shed 1 base, with 25 bases lying between them. The CDR3 loop is CASSLMDAGAAGRGTDTQYF. DNA of the CDR3: TGCGCCAGCAGCTTGATGGACGCAGGGGCCGCCGGTCGCGGCACAGATACGCAGTATTTT.

This clonotype showed up just a few times. This chain connects TRBV6-5 to TRBJ2-2, with TRBD2 matching over 8 bases. The germline V gene encodes CDR1 MNHEY and CDR2 SVGAGI. CDR3 length equals 14 residues. V gave up 5 bases and J gave up 5 bases; unmatched junction bases: 4. As DNA, the CDR3 is TGTGCCAGCAGTCTCGGGGGGGCTACCGGGGAGCTGTTTTTT. It translates to CASSLGGATGELFF.

This clonotype has ten or more counts. The V and J genes are TRBV20-1 and TRBJ2-1; possibly TRBD1 or TRBD2 for D (5 bases each). Germline V gene data show CDR1 as DFQATT and CDR2 as SNEGSKA (reference sequence). V lost 1 base to trimming and J lost 7 bases, with 11 bases between them. CDR3 length equals 13 residues. The CDR3 nucleotides read TGCAGTGCTAGAGCGGGGCCAAGGAATGAGCAGTTCTTC. Translating gives CSARAGPRNEQFF.

The chain employs TRBV7-6 and TRBJ2-4, with D uncertain. This CDR3 region has 14 residues. CDR1 and CDR2 (germline): SGHVS, FNYEAQ. The chain's CDR3 is CARLKGLAKNIQYF. The CDR3 coding sequence is TGTGCTCGGTTGAAAGGGTTAGCCAAAAACATTCAGTACTTC.